This TCR beta chain was profiled in a study of patients and donors after allogeneic stem cell transplantation. Germline V CDR1 and CDR2: SGHRS, YFSETQ. The CDR3 consists of 15 residues. V was clipped by 4 bases and J by 5 bases, with 17 bases between them. One entry per CDR3 protein results from TCRdb running MiXCR on the RT-PCR reads. The sample yields more than 150,000 distinct CDR3 sequences, approximately 24% seen once. The sequenced material came from blood, either unsorted or a sorted T cell fraction (not recorded which). The V call is TRBV5-1, the J call TRBJ2-3; D remains unclear. This receptor was obtained from a human donor who was either an allogeneic HSCT recipient or a stem cell or donor lymphocyte infusion donor (not recorded which). It is not recorded whose cells these are; they may come from a transplant donor. CDR3 bases: TGCGCCAGCAGCATCTCCCTTGCAGAGAAAGATACGCAGTATTTT. This codes for CASSISLAEKDTQYF.